The source of this TCR beta chain is a study of cytomegalovirus exposure and HLA in healthy donors. CDR1 and CDR2 (germline): SEHNR, FQNEAQ (reference sequence). The CDR3 is 14 amino acids. Trimming pared 0 bases from V and 5 bases from J, leaving 10 bases between. Primers for the PCR totalled 60 Vbeta and 13 Jbeta. Assay used: immunoSEQ multiplex PCR; TCRdb lists only in-frame clones, some missing. The sample carries roughly 90,000 clones, 80% recorded once. The TCR sequence derives from a man aged 18 to 35 in good health and CMV-seronegative. This chain joins TRBV7-9 and TRBJ2-5; D ambiguous. The sequenced sample consisted of PBMCs. CDR3 loop: CASSLAGEAETQYF. In DNA, the CDR3 is TGTGCCAGCAGCTTAGCGGGTGAGGCGGAGACCCAGTACTTC.